The 14 T cell receptor beta chains listed next were all sequenced from one sample in a study of T cell repertoires in cytomegalovirus infection (dated by TCRdb to about 2019). The sequencer was an Illumina HiSeq 1500. TCRdb trimmed the raw reads at Q25, called clones with MiXCR and kept productive beta chains. Identical CDR3 proteins give one entry, which carries the most common genes and DNA. For this sample there are a few hundred thousand distinct CDR3 sequences; about two fifths appear just once. Of the sample, about 45% falls within the top ten clones. Their antigens remain unidentified. The label giving this sample's treatment or condition can be read as: in vitro stimulation with specific CMV peptide epitopes to enrich CMV-specific T cells. The source material was cultured PBMCs, sampled from culture after CMV antigen stimulation. The receptors shown here come from a human donor in good health (CMV status not recorded). Some clones in this sample may be carry-over from other donors' samples.

The chain uses TRBV7-9 and TRBJ1-2; TRBD1 aligns across 8 bases. CDR3 length: 16 residues. CDR1 and CDR2 (germline): SEHNR, FQNEAQ (reference sequence). V trimming: 0 bases; J trimming: 4 bases; junction bases outside the gene matches: 7. In DNA form, the CDR3 reads TGTGCCAGCAGCTTAGCGGCCCTGACAGGGGCCTATGGCTACACCTTC. Protein: CASSLAALTGAYGYTF. The complete variable domain, with remaining parts taken from reference TRBV7-9 and TRBJ1-2, reads DTGVSQNPRHKITKRGQNVTFRCDPISEHNRLYWYRQTLGQGPEFLTYFQNEAQLEKSRLLSDRFSAERPKGSFSTLEIQRTEQGDSAMYLCASSLAALTGAYGYTFGSGTRLTVV.

The genes are TRBV4-3 and TRBJ2-3, with D perhaps matching TRBD2 (6 bases). The CDR3 covers 15 residues. The germline CDR1 and CDR2 sequences are LGHNA and YSLEER. Trimming removed 0 bases at V and 8 bases at J, with 15 bases between. CDR3 sequence reads: CASSQDWRDLPTQYF. In nucleotides, the CDR3 is TGCGCCAGCAGCCAAGATTGGAGGGACCTTCCTACGCAGTATTTT.

The V call is TRBV15, the J call TRBJ2-7; D might be TRBD2 (5 bases). V gave up 0 bases and J gave up 2 bases, with 11 bases separating them. The CDR3 length is 15 residues. Germline V gene sequence: CDR1 LNHNV, CDR2 YYDKDF (reference sequence). The CDR3 DNA follows: TGTGCCACCAGCAGAGATGGCGGAGGCACCTACGAGCAGTACTTC. Its protein product is CATSRDGGGTYEQYF.

The J gene is TRBJ2-1, the V gene TRBV4-1; D might be TRBD2 (6 bases). Germline V gene lookup returns CDR1 MGHRA and CDR2 YSYEKL. V lost 0 bases to trimming and J lost 2 bases, with 8 bases between them. CDR3 length: 15 residues. The DNA for the CDR3 is TGCGCCAGCAGCCAAGAGCAGCGGGCCTACAATGAGCAGTTCTTC. Translating gives CASSQEQRAYNEQFF.

J is TRBJ2-2 and V is TRBV15, with D perhaps given as TRBD1 or TRBD2 (6 bases each). This CDR3 is built from 17 residues. Per the germline V gene, CDR1 is LNHNV and CDR2 is YYDKDF (reference sequence). V was cut by 8 bases and J by 5 bases, with 24 bases left in between. The DNA for the CDR3 is TGTGCCACCTTACTAAGCGTGGTAGGGGGGAGGACCGGGGAGCTGTTTTTT. It codes for CATLLSVVGGRTGELFF.

The chain couples TRBV20-1 to TRBJ1-2, with a weak D call TRBD1 (5 bases). Germline V CDR1 and CDR2: DFQATT, SNEGSKA (reference sequence). V was cut by 5 bases and J by 3 bases, with 16 bases left in between. This CDR3 spans 14 amino acids. The CDR3 loop is CSAFGTGGDYGYTF. DNA of the CDR3: TGCAGTGCTTTCGGGACGGGTGGTGACTATGGCTACACCTTC.

In this sample, this clonotype turned up a few times. The rearrangement joins TRBV28 to TRBJ1-2; D is undetermined. V shed 7 bases and J shed 5 bases, with 17 bases lying between them. Germline lookup yields CDR1 MDHEN and CDR2 SYDVKM. This CDR3 is built from 14 residues. The CDR3 spells CASNTATHGYGYTF. CDR3 nucleotides: TGTGCCAGCAACACTGCCACCCACGGGTATGGCTACACCTTC.

The rearrangement joins TRBV11-2 to TRBJ1-1; no definite D call. V lost 1 base, J lost 0 bases, and 12 bases lay in between. Germline-derived CDR1 and CDR2 are SGHAT and FQNNGV. The CDR3 length is 16 residues. CDR3 sequence: CASSLGFGVMNTEAFF. The CDR3 bases are TGTGCCAGCAGCTTAGGGTTCGGGGTCATGAACACTGAAGCTTTCTTT.

The chain uses TRBV4-2 and TRBJ1-2, with D uncertain. The CDR3 consists of 17 residues. V was clipped by 0 bases and J by 3 bases, with 17 bases between them. The V gene's germline CDR1 is LGHNA and CDR2 YNFKEQ. The CDR3 region is CASSQDRGSAYYYGYTF. CDR3 DNA sequence: TGTGCCAGCAGCCAAGATAGAGGCTCTGCCTACTACTATGGCTACACCTTC.

The chain has TRBV20-1 and TRBJ1-1, with D maybe TRBD1 (5 bases). The CDR3 extends over 15 amino acids. Trimming stripped 3 bases from V and 3 bases from J, with 17 bases between. Per germline, CDR1 DFQATT and CDR2 SNEGSKA (reference sequence). CDR3 loop: CSASPEGRQDTEAFF. CDR3 DNA sequence: TGCAGTGCTAGCCCAGAGGGACGCCAGGACACTGAAGCTTTCTTT.

In this sample, this clonotype turned up a few times. The chain uses TRBV7-2 and TRBJ1-6; D may be TRBD1 (5 bases). The CDR3 contains 16 residues. V was cut by 3 bases and J by 7 bases, with 16 bases left in between. Germline lookup yields CDR1 SGHTA and CDR2 FQGNSA. The CDR3 region has the DNA TGTGCCAGCAGCTTGGGGCCCCCCGGTGGGAATTCACCCCTCCACTTT. Protein product: CASSLGPPGGNSPLHF.

This clonotype appeared once. V gene TRBV4-1 combines with J gene TRBJ2-4; maybe TRBD1 (6 bases). CDR3 length: 15 residues. Between the trimmed V and J ends, which lost 0 bases and 6 bases, there was a span of 12 bases. CDR1 MGHRA and CDR2 YSYEKL come from the germline V gene. The CDR3 sequence is CASSQESGQLNIQYF. The CDR3 coding sequence is TGCGCCAGCAGCCAAGAATCTGGACAGCTAAACATTCAGTACTTC.

This clonotype was seen more than once but under ten times. The chain has TRBV7-2 and TRBJ2-7, with TRBD1 matching 7 bases. The length of the CDR3 is 14 residues. Trimming took 7 bases from V and 0 from J; bases not matched to a gene: 6. CDR1 and CDR2 from the germline V gene are SGHTA and FQGNSA. The chain's CDR3 is CASTGTDLSYEQYF. CDR3 sequence (DNA): TGTGCCAGCACTGGGACAGACCTCTCCTACGAGCAGTACTTC.

Here the CDR3 DNA reads TGTGCCAGCAGCCCCCGGACAGGGCTGGGGGAGACCCAGTACTTC. Translated: CASSPRTGLGETQYF. The gene calls are TRBV11-2 and TRBJ2-5; TRBD1 matches 8 bases. V gave up 5 bases and J gave up 5 bases; unmatched junction bases: 10. The CDR3 covers 15 residues. Germline CDR1 and CDR2: SGHAT and FQNNGV.